One sample yielded the 23 T cell receptor beta chains listed below, sequenced in a study of blood T cells in healthy people across ages. For the second PCR, which ran for roughly 6 to 11 cycles, a sample-barcoded 5' primer and a J-beta primer mix were used. Via MiXCR, TCRdb re-called the 5' RACE reads, giving one row per CDR3 protein. The sample holds 800,000 to 1,300,000 distinct CDR3 sequences, approximately 25% seen once. The sample was also linked to a second study, of T cells of mothers and their children.

Sequencing was done on a sample of blood. The origin of the receptors is a girl aged 2-10 years in good health.

The chain couples TRBV4-1 to TRBJ1-2, with D uncertain. The CDR3 consists of 16 residues. Between the trimmed V and J ends, which lost 0 bases and 2 bases, there was a span of 13 bases. Germline CDR1 is MGHRA and CDR2 is YSYEKL. CDR3 DNA sequence: TGCGCCAGCAGCCAAGATATTCAGGTTTTCAACTATGGCTACACCTTC. Protein product: CASSQDIQVFNYGYTF.

This clonotype showed up just a few times. The genes are TRBV20-1 and TRBJ1-1; no clear D. CDR1 and CDR2 (germline): DFQATT, SNEGSKA (reference sequence). The CDR3 is 12 residues long. Trimming took off 2 bases at V and 4 bases at J, with 8 bases between the two ends. For the CDR3, the DNA is TGCAGTGCTAGAAGGCCTTCCACTGAAGCTTTCTTT. Its translation is CSARRPSTEAFF.

This clonotype showed up just a few times. Here the CDR3 DNA reads TGTGCCAGCACGCAGGGGGTAAACACCATATATTTT. It encodes CASTQGVNTIYF. The rearrangement links TRBV28 to TRBJ1-3, with 7 positions matching TRBD1. Germline lookup yields CDR1 MDHEN and CDR2 SYDVKM. V lost 7 bases and J lost 6; bases outside the gene matches: 3. CDR3 size: 12 residues.

The CDR3 here is CASSQTGGAYGYTF. In DNA form, the CDR3 reads TGCGCCAGCAGCCAAACAGGGGGAGCCTATGGCTACACCTTC. V gene TRBV4-1 combines with J gene TRBJ1-2; 8 nucleotides agree with TRBD1. Germline loops: CDR1 MGHRA, CDR2 YSYEKL. There are 14 residues in the CDR3. V shed 2 bases and J 4 bases; nucleotides not matched to a gene: 3.

This clonotype was seen more than once but under ten times. J is TRBJ2-2 and V is TRBV7-9; the D gene could be TRBD1 or TRBD2 (5 bases each). V was clipped by 4 bases and J by 0 bases, with 12 bases between them. The CDR3 has 16 residues. CDR1 and CDR2 from the germline V gene are SEHNR and FQNEAQ (reference sequence). The CDR3 here is CASSSRRDANTGELFF. The CDR3 DNA reads as TGTGCCAGCAGCTCTCGACGGGACGCGAACACCGGGGAGCTGTTTTTT.

CDR3 loop: CSVEVRAKNTEAFF. For the CDR3, the DNA is TGCAGCGTTGAAGTGAGGGCCAAGAACACTGAAGCTTTCTTT. The chain employs TRBV29-1 and TRBJ1-1, with unresolved D. The CDR3 is 14 residues long. Looked up from germline, CDR1 is SQVTM and CDR2 is ANQGSEA. V was cut by 1 base and J by 1 base, with 10 bases left in between.

This clonotype has more than one count but fewer than ten. One end of the junction is discordant with germline, which a read error may explain. The rearrangement links TRBV7-7 to TRBJ2-5; unclear D gene. Per germline, CDR1 SSHAT and CDR2 FNYEAQ (reference sequence). CDR3 length: 15 amino acids. The DNA of the CDR3 is TGTGCTAGCAGCTTAGCTTTCGGTCTAGATGTGACCCAGTACTTC. Amino acid sequence: CASSLAFGLDVTQYF. Supplemented by reference TRBV7-7 and TRBJ2-5, the full variable domain reads GAGVSQSPRYKVTKRGQDVTLRCDPISSHATLYWYQQALGQGPEFLTYFNYEAQPDKSGLPSDRFSAERPEGSISTLTIQRTEQRDSAMYRCASSLAFGLDVTQYFGPGTRLLVL.

This clonotype has more than one count but fewer than ten. The genes are TRBV9 and TRBJ2-5; 10 bases match TRBD2. With the DNA end fitting TRBJ2-1 better, the J assignment may be wrong. CDR1 and CDR2 (germline): SGDLS, YYNGEE. The CDR3 is made up of 19 amino acids. CDR3 coding DNA: TGTGCCAGCAGCGTAGAAGGAGCCCCGGGACTAGCGTTGATCAATGAGCAGTTCTTC. Its protein is CASSVEGAPGLALINEQFF.

The genes are TRBV9 and TRBJ2-7, with TRBD2 identical over 7 bases. CDR3 length equals 13 residues. V dropped 1 base and J dropped 6; count of bases not matched to a gene: 4. The germline gives CDR1 SGDLS, CDR2 YYNGEE. The CDR3 DNA is TGTGCCAGCAGCGTATCGAGCGGGGCCGAGCAGTACTTC. It specifies CASSVSSGAEQYF.

The chain uses TRBV9 and TRBJ2-3; 7 bases align to TRBD2. Germline CDR1 reads SGDLS; CDR2 reads YYNGEE. This CDR3 spans 14 amino acids. V shed 0 bases, J shed 4 bases, and the junction held 2 bases outside the gene matches. In DNA form, the CDR3 reads TGTGCCAGCAGCGTAGGCGGGAGTTCAGATACGCAGTATTTT. As protein: CASSVGGSSDTQYF.

The chain couples TRBV6-2 or TRBV6-3 to TRBJ1-2, with D tentatively TRBD1 (6 bases). The V gene's germline CDR1 is MNHEY and CDR2 SVGEGT. This CDR3 contains 14 residues. V was clipped by 8 bases and J by 2 bases, with 15 bases between them. The CDR3, as DNA: TGTGCCAGCGGTCCCGGTGGGACAAACTATGGCTACACCTTC. This gives the protein CASGPGGTNYGYTF.

This chain connects TRBV27 to TRBJ2-7; no definite D call. Germline V lookup: CDR1 MNHEY, CDR2 SMNVEV (reference sequence). The CDR3 is 14 residues long. V lost 5 bases, J lost 1 base, and 12 bases lay in between. CDR3 sequence: CASSLTFYSYEQYF. The CDR3 bases are TGTGCCAGCAGTCTGACCTTTTATTCCTACGAGCAGTACTTC.

In its sample, this clonotype was seen a few times. The chain recombines TRBV12-3 or TRBV12-4 with TRBJ2-5; D remains ambiguous. The last part of the DNA fits TRBJ2-1 better; the J call may be wrong. The CDR3 is made up of 12 amino acids. CDR3 region: CASSPLSHEQFF. CDR3 nucleotide sequence: TGTGCCAGCAGTCCCCTCAGCCATGAGCAGTTCTTC.

The rearrangement uses TRBV29-1 and TRBJ2-5; TRBD2 might be the D (5 bases). The J call is uncertain, as TRBJ2-7 better fits the DNA end. The CDR3 spans 13 residues. CDR1 and CDR2 from the germline V gene are SQVTM and ANQGSEA. The CDR3 loop reads CSVARALSYEQYF. In DNA, the CDR3 is TGCAGCGTTGCGAGGGCCCTCTCCTACGAGCAGTACTTC.

V is TRBV7-6 and J is TRBJ2-1; 8 bases are shared with TRBD2. The J call could be wrong; TRBJ2-5 is a better fit for the DNA end. The CDR3 is 17 residues long. Germline V lookup: CDR1 SGHVS, CDR2 FNYEAQ. CDR3 coding DNA: TGTGCCAGCAGCTTAGGACAGGTGGTAGCGGGGAAAGAGACCCAGTACTTC. Its protein is CASSLGQVVAGKETQYF.

V gene TRBV20-1 combines with J gene TRBJ2-5; 8 bases agree with TRBD2. Trimming at V came to 4 bases and at J to 1 base, leaving 2 bases not matched to a gene. This CDR3 contains 13 residues. CDR1 is DFQATT, CDR2 SNEGSKA, per germline (reference sequence). The CDR3 reads CSATTSVQETQYF. The CDR3 bases are TGCAGTGCTACGACTAGCGTCCAAGAGACCCAGTACTTC.

The table lists this clonotype with a few counts. The V and J genes are TRBV5-5 and TRBJ1-3; possibly TRBD1 for D (5 bases). The V and J ends lost 3 bases and 2 bases respectively, with 12 bases between them. The CDR3 loop spans 15 amino acids. Germline V gene data show CDR1 as SGHKS and CDR2 as YYEKEE (reference sequence). The chain's CDR3 is CASSSNQGTGNTIYF. Here the CDR3 DNA reads TGTGCCAGCAGCTCGAACCAGGGTACTGGAAACACCATATATTTT.

The V and J genes are TRBV7-6 and TRBJ2-7; 10 bases match TRBD2. The CDR3 contains 15 residues. Germline V gene lookup returns CDR1 SGHVS and CDR2 FNYEAQ. Unmatched junction bases numbered 10, after V lost 5 bases and J lost 6 bases. CDR3 region: CASSAPGTSVTEQYF. The CDR3 DNA reads as TGTGCCAGCAGCGCCCCCGGGACTAGCGTAACCGAGCAGTACTTC.

This clonotype was recorded a few times. The chain joins TRBV7-3 to TRBJ2-1, with D unresolved. This CDR3 has 13 amino acids. With 3 bases removed from V and 7 bases from J, the gap between germline ends came to 10 bases. Per the germline V gene, CDR1 is SGHTA and CDR2 is FQGTGA. The CDR3: CASSLPPGNEQFF. The CDR3 region has the DNA TGTGCCAGCAGCTTGCCCCCCGGTAATGAGCAGTTCTTC.

The chain is built from TRBV24-1 and TRBJ2-2, with D hard to call. Trimming removed 9 bases at V and 6 bases at J, with 10 bases between. The germline gives CDR1 KGHDR, CDR2 SFDVKD. The CDR3 has 12 amino acids. Here the CDR3 DNA reads TGTGCCACCGAGAGTTGGGCCGGGGAGCTGTTTTTT. Translated: CATESWAGELFF.

This clonotype has more than one count but fewer than ten. This sequence joins TRBV6-1 and TRBJ2-7; D gene ambiguous. The CDR3 totals 14 residues. The ends were cut back, 5 bases at V and 3 bases at J, with 14 bases in the middle. Germline V gene sequence: CDR1 MNHNS, CDR2 SASEGT. The CDR3 loop is CASSKEHGNYEQYF. CDR3 nucleotides: TGTGCCAGCAGTAAAGAACATGGAAACTACGAGCAGTACTTC.

The rearrangement uses TRBV28 and TRBJ1-4; 10 positions match TRBD1. The CDR3 spans 14 residues. Per germline, CDR1 MDHEN and CDR2 SYDVKM. J was trimmed by 7 bases and V by 6 bases; bases with no gene match: 5. The CDR3 DNA is TGTGCCAGCAGAGGGACAGGGGAGGGTGAAAAACTGTTTTTT. It encodes CASRGTGEGEKLFF. Filled out from reference TRBV28 and TRBJ1-4, the complete variable domain reads DVKVTQSSRYLVKRTGEKVFLECVQDMDHENMFWYRQDPGLGLRLIYFSYDVKMKEKGDIPEGYSVSREKKERFSLILESASTNQTSMYLCASRGTGEGEKLFFGSGTQLSVL.

The sample holds a few counts of this clonotype. This chain connects TRBV24-1 to TRBJ2-7; 8 bases agree with TRBD1. The V gene end was trimmed by 4 bases and the J gene end by 5 bases; junction bases not matched to a gene: 9. CDR1 and CDR2 from the germline V gene are KGHDR and SFDVKD. CDR3 size: 15 residues. This CDR3 reads CATSDPVDRENEQYF. CDR3 nucleotide sequence: TGTGCCACCAGTGACCCGGTGGACAGGGAAAACGAGCAGTACTTC.